This TCR beta chain was found in a study of T cells after yellow fever vaccination. At the level of the study: Preparing low-cell-number fractions relied on SMART-Seq v4 Ultra Low Input.

The sample holds many counts of this clonotype. The target antigen is unknown. TCRdb recomputed calls from the 5' RACE reads with MiXCR, one row per CDR3 protein. Among approximately 250,000 distinct CDR3 sequences, about 3.9% were seen once, and the ten largest hold about 19%. The CDR3 totals 16 residues. Trimming removed 5 bases from V and 2 bases from J; junction bases left unmatched: 7. Study findings and constraints: Weaker in magnitude, the secondary response showed a faster peak on day 5 versus 15.

The chain couples TRBV12-3 or TRBV12-4 to TRBJ2-1; TRBD2 matches at 9 bases. The clonotype originates from a man between 18 and 29 years old who received the YFV17D yellow fever vaccine. This specimen was PBMCs, taken 15 days after the yellow fever booster vaccination. DNA for the CDR3: TGTGCCAGCAGTACTGTGAGCGGGGGGACCTACAATGAGCAGTTCTTC. Its protein is CASSTVSGGTYNEQFF.